This record concerns one T cell receptor (beta chain) sequence. Antigen unknown. Unique molecular identifier tags were affixed to discrete cDNA molecules. TCRdb itself ran the 5' RACE reads through MiXCR, one entry per CDR3 protein. The data contain under 70,000 distinct CDR3 sequences, about 6% of them singletons. The sample belongs to a study of early T cells in non-severe SARS-CoV-2 infection. At the level of the study: Alpha and beta chains were unpaired, from unsorted whole-blood bulk RNA. Broader study findings: Database matching using VDJdb favored anti-spike CD8 responses, with private and CD4 specificities left missing.

This TCR derives from an adult who was a healthcare worker with PCR-confirmed SARS-CoV-2 infection or an uninfected control (not recorded which). The sequences come from whole blood, collected at baseline.

CDR3 loop: CSVEPTTGLVNTEAFF. Here the CDR3 DNA reads TGCAGCGTTGAACCTACCACAGGGTTGGTGAACACTGAAGCTTTCTTT. The V gene is TRBV29-1, the J gene TRBJ1-1, with D possibly matching TRBD1 (6 bases). The CDR3 runs to 16 residues. The germline V gene encodes CDR1 SQVTM and CDR2 ANQGSEA. Trimming shortened V by 2 bases and J by 0 bases, and 16 bases separated the two germline ends.